Sequencing of this TCR beta chain was carried out in a study of CXCR3-negative and CXCR3-positive naive CD8 T cells. Study results and caveats: Higher TRB CDR3 hydrophobicity marked CXCR3-positive naive cells relative to CXCR3-negative naive cells. Both naive subsets showed comparably high diversity, and memory CD8+ cells showed much lower diversity. TRB CDR3 properties indicated TCR strength, while surface CD5 was similar across naive subsets.

On this clonotype itself: Its matching antigen is unknown.

This CDR3 comprises 13 residues. Germline assignment: CDR1 MDHEN and CDR2 SYDVKM. Sorting was done in triplicate for each CD8+ T cell subset (about 320,000 cells each). The authors prepared UMI-labeled TRB cDNA libraries by 5' RACE. TCRdb re-called the 5' RACE reads and gives one entry per CDR3 protein, without DNA. In all, the sample yields some 130,000 distinct CDR3 sequences. This chain connects TRBV28 to TRBJ2-2; TCRdb selects TRBD1, and the lack of DNA leaves this call unchecked. This clonotype originated in a human donor in good health. Some clones in this sample may be carry-over from other donors' samples. Sequenced sample: naive CXCR3- CD8+ T cells from blood. Subset indicated: CD45RO-CCR7+CD27+CD95- naive CD8+ T cells lacking CXCR3 (TNR3-). The chain's CDR3 is CASSSGGTGELFF.